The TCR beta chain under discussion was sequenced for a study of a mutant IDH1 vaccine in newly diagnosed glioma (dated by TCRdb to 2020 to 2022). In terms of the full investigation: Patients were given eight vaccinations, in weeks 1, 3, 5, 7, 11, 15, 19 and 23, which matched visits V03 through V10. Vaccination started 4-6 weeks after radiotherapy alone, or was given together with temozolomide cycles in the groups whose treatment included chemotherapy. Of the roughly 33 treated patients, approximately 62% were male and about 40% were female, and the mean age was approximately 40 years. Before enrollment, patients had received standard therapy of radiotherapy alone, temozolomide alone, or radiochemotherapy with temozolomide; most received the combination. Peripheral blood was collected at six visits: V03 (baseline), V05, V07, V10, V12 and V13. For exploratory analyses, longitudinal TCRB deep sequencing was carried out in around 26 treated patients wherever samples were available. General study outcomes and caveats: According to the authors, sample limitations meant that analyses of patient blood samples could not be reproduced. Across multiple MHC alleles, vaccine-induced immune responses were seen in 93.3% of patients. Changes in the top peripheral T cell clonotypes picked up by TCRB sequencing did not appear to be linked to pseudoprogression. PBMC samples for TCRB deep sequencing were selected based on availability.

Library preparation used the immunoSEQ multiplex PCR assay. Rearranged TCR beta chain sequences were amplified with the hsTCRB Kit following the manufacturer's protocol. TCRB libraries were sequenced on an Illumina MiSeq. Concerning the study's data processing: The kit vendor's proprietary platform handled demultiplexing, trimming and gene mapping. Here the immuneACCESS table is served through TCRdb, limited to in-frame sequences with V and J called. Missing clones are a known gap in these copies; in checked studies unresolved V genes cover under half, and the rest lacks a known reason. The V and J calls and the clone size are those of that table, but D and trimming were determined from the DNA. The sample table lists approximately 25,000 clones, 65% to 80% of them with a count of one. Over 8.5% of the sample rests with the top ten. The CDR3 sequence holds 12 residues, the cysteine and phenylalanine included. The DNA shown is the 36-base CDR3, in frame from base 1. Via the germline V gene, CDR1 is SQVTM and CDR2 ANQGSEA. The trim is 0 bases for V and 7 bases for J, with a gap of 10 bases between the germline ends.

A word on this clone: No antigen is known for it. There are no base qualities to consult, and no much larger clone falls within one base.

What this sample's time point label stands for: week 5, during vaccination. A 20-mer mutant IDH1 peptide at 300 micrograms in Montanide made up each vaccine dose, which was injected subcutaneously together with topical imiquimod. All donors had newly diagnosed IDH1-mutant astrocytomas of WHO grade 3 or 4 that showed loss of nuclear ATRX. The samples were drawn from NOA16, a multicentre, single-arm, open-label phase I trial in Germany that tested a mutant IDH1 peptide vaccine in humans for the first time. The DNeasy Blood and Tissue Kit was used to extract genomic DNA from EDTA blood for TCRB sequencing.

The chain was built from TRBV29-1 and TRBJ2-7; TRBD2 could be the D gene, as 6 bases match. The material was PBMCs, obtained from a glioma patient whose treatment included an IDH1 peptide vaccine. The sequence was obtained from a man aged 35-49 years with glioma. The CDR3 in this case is CSVEESGEEQYF. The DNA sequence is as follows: TGCAGCGTTGAAGAGTCGGGGGAAGAGCAGTACTTC.